This T cell receptor (beta chain) comes out of a study of tumor and adjacent non-tumor tissue in lung cancer. The template was RNA from unsorted bulk tissue. The normal lung tissue was taken more than 3 cm from the tumor edge. A modified ARM-PCR protocol with three rounds of nested PCR amplified TCRbeta. TCRdb used MiXCR to reprocess the multiplex PCR reads, holding one entry per CDR3 protein. This repertoire shows 50,000 to 70,000 distinct CDR3 sequences, about 55% found once; its top ten account for around 29%. In germline, CDR1 is MNHNY, CDR2 SVGAGI (reference sequence). This CDR3 has 14 amino acids. Details on this clonotype: A read error may produce the germline difference seen at one junction end.

The source material was distant non-tumor lung tissue. The chain combines TRBV6-6 with TRBJ2-7; 7 nucleotides align to TRBD1. The clonotype originates from a man between 65 and 85 years old with non-small cell lung cancer. The CDR3 loop is CASSSGTANYEQHF. In DNA, the CDR3 is TGTGCCAGCAGTTCTGGGACAGCTAATTACGAGCAGCACTTC.